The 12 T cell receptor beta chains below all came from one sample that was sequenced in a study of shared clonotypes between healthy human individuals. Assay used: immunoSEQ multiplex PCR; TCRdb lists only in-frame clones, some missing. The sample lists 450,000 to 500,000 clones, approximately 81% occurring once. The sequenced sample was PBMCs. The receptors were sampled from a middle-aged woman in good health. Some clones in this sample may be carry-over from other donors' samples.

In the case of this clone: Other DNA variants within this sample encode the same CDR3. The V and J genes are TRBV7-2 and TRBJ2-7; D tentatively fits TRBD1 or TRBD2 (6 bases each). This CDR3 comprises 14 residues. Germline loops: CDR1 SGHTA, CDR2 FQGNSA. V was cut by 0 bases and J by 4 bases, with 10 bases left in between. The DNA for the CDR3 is TGTGCCAGCAGCTTAGCCGGGGGCAGGTACGAGCAGTACTTC. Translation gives CASSLAGGRYEQYF.

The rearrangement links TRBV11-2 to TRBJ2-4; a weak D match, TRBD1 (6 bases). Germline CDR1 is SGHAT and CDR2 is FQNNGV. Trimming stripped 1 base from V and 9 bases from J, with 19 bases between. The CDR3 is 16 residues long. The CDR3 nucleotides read TGTGCCAGCAGCTTAGCTACAGGGATGACATACAGCATTCAGTACTTC. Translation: CASSLATGMTYSIQYF.

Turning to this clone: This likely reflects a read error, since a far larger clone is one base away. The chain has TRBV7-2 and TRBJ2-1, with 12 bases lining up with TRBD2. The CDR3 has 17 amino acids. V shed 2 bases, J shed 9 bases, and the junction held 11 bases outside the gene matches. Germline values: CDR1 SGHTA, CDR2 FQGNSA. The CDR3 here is CASSLFPTLAGGSEQFF. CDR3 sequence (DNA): TGTGCCAGCAGCTTATTCCCCACACTAGCGGGAGGCAGTGAGCAGTTCTTC.

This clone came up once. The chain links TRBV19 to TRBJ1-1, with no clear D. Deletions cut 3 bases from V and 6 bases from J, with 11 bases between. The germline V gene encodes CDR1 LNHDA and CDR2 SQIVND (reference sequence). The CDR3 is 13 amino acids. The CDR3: CASSIPGGAEAFF. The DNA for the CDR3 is TGTGCCAGTAGTATTCCCGGCGGGGCTGAAGCTTTCTTT.

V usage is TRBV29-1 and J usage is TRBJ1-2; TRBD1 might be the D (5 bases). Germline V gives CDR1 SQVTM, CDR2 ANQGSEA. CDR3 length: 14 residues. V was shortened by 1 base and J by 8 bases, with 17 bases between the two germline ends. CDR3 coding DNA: TGCAGCGTTGAAGTGTCATCCAGGGCTGGGGGCTACACCTTC. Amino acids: CSVEVSSRAGGYTF.

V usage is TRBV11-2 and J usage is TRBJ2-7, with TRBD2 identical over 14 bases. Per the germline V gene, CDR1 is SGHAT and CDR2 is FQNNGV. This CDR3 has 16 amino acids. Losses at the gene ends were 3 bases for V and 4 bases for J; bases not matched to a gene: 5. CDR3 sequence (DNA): TGTGCCAGCAGCTTTGGGACTAGCGGGAGTTTTTACGAGCAGTACTTC. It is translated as CASSFGTSGSFYEQYF.

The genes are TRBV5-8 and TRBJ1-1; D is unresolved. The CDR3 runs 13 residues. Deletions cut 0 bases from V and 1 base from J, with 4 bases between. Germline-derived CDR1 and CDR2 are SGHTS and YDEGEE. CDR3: CASSLAGNTEAFF. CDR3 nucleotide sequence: TGTGCCAGCAGCTTGGCCGGGAACACTGAAGCTTTCTTT.

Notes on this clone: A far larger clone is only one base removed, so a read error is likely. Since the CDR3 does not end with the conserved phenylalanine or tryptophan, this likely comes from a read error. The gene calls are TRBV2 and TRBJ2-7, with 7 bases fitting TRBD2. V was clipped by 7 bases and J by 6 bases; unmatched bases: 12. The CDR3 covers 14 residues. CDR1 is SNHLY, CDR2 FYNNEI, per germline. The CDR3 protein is CASTPGGGVREQYL. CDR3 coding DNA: TGTGCCAGCACCCCGGGAGGAGGTGTTCGCGAGCAGTACCTC.

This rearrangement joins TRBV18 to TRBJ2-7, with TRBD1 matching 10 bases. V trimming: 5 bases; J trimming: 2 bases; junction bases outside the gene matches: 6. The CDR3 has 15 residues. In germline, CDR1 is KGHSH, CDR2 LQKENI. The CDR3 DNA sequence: TGTGCCAGCTCAGGACAGGGGGTTGTTACCTACGAGCAGTACTTC. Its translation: CASSGQGVVTYEQYF.

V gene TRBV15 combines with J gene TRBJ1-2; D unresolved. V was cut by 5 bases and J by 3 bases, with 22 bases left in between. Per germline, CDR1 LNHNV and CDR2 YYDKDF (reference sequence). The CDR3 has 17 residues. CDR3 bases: TGTGCCACCAGCCCCTCGCAACCGGACGGTGCGCACTATGGCTACACCTTC. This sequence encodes CATSPSQPDGAHYGYTF.

DNA for the CDR3: TGTGCCAGCAGCAACATGGGGTACAATGAGCAGTTCTTC. Translated: CASSNMGYNEQFF. This chain uses TRBV28 with TRBJ2-1, with D hard to call. This CDR3 contains 13 residues. V lost 6 bases, J lost 4 bases, and 10 bases lay in between. Germline V gene lookup returns CDR1 MDHEN and CDR2 SYDVKM.

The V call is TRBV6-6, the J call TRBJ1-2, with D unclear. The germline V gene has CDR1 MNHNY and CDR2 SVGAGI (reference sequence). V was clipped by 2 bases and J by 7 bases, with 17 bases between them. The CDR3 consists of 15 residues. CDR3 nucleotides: TGTGCCAGCAGTTACGAGGAGGGAATGTGGGGTGGCTACACCTTC. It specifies CASSYEEGMWGGYTF.